This T cell receptor (beta chain) stems from a study of cytomegalovirus exposure and HLA in healthy donors. Overall study context: Within an early data release were about 85 million unique TCRs drawn from HLA-typed donors. Points from the study as a whole: Donors were assumed by presence/absence analyses to have roughly uniform sequencing depth.

For this clone: Its antigen remains unknown.

Both 60 Vbeta primers and 13 Jbeta primers went into the PCR. Repertoires were generated with immunoSEQ multiplex PCR, while TCRdb's copy carries only in-frame clones and drops some. Of approximately 170,000 clones detected, more than 65% appear once; the ten largest clones hold about 1.6%. As for the donors, each was a healthy bone marrow donor. V was trimmed by 0 bases and J by 12 bases, leaving 16 bases between them. Germline-derived CDR1 and CDR2 are SGHDT and YYEEEE. The CDR3 is made up of 13 amino acids. The chain joins TRBV5-6 to TRBJ2-7, with TRBD1 as a possible D gene (6 bases). This TCR was recovered from a male donor in good health and CMV-seronegative. Sequencing input: PBMCs. The CDR3: CASSLANTGWSYF. CDR3 nucleotides: TGTGCCAGCAGCTTGGCGAATACAGGGTGGTCGTACTTC. The whole variable domain, remainder taken from reference TRBV5-6 and TRBJ2-7, is DAGVTQSPTHLIKTRGQQVTLRCSPKSGHDTVSWYQQALGQGPQFIFQYYEEEERQRGNFPDRFSGHQFPNYSSELNVNALLLGDSALYLCASSLANTGWSYFGPGTRLTVT.